This TCR beta chain was profiled in a study of naive and memory T cell subsets. This clonotype was seen only a few times. The CDR3 totals 15 residues. V was clipped by 4 bases and J by 6 bases, with 18 bases between them. In germline, CDR1 is MNHEY, CDR2 SMNVEV (reference sequence). TCR cDNA received a 3' ligated oligonucleotide that carried a UMI. Reverse transcription used DNase-treated unsorted total RNA, aiming for about 1 to 1000 ng. Four PCR rounds used nested alpha and beta constant region primers plus the SP2 primer. TCRdb independently ran MiXCR on the 5' RACE reads; one entry per CDR3 protein. Found here are fewer than 40,000 distinct CDR3 sequences, over 15% of them singletons; the top ten hold 2% to 3%.

The receptor comes from a female donor in good health. This chain uses TRBV27 with TRBJ1-1, with D perhaps matching TRBD1 (5 bases). This CDR3 is CASSWAGGGVAEAFF. In DNA, the CDR3 is TGTGCCAGCAGTTGGGCGGGGGGGGGTGTCGCTGAAGCTTTCTTT.